These 22 T cell receptor beta chains were all obtained from the same sample, sequenced in a study of T cell responses to AZD1222 COVID-19 vaccine. The table came from immunoSEQ multiplex PCR; TCRdb's copy has only in-frame clones and leaves some out. The table shows about 150,000 clones, with around 90% occurring only once. The sample consisted of peripheral blood, taken 28 days after the second AZD1222 dose. All receptors derive from an adult who received the AZD1222 COVID-19 vaccine.

This clone was observed a single time. CDR3: CATSAGTGHWSNQPQHF. The CDR3, as DNA: TGTGCCACCAGTGCCGGGACAGGGCATTGGAGCAATCAGCCCCAGCATTTT. This chain links TRBV24-1 with TRBJ1-5; TRBD1 matches 9 bases. The CDR3 runs to 17 residues. After removal of 5 bases from V and 1 base from J, the junction contained 8 bases not matched to a gene. Germline CDR1 reads KGHDR; CDR2 reads SFDVKD.

The CDR3 bases are TGTGCCAGCAGCTTAGAACGTGGAAACACCATATATTTT. It is translated as CASSLERGNTIYF. The rearrangement links TRBV7-9 to TRBJ1-3; D is unresolved. Germline CDR1 reads SEHNR; CDR2 reads FQNEAQ (reference sequence). CDR3 length equals 13 residues. V gave up 1 base and J gave up 3 bases, with 4 bases separating them.

The chain links TRBV4-3 to TRBJ2-2, with 9 bases lining up with TRBD1. Germline V CDR1 and CDR2: LGHNA, YSLEER. The V segment lost 2 bases and the J segment 8 bases; nucleotides outside the gene matches: 6. The CDR3 covers 15 residues. The CDR3 sequence: CASSQTGTGMGELFF. DNA for the CDR3: TGCGCCAGCAGCCAAACCGGGACAGGGATGGGGGAGCTGTTTTTT.

The chain carries TRBV27 and TRBJ1-4; tentative D call: TRBD1 (5 bases). From germline, CDR1 is MNHEY and CDR2 SMNVEV (reference sequence). This CDR3 comprises 16 residues. V was trimmed by 8 bases and J by 0 bases, leaving 16 bases between them. The CDR3 loop reads CASCRGADATNEKLFF. In nucleotides, the CDR3 is TGTGCCAGCTGCCGCGGGGCCGATGCAACTAATGAAAAACTGTTTTTT. Complete variable domain (other parts from reference TRBV27 and TRBJ1-4): EAQVTQNPRYLITVTGKKLTVTCSQNMNHEYMSWYRQDPGLGLRQIYYSMNVEVTDKGDVPEGYKVSRKEKRNFPLILESPSPNQTSLYFCASCRGADATNEKLFFGSGTQLSVL.

V and J are TRBV6-1 and TRBJ2-4; 10 nucleotides align to TRBD2. The germline CDR1 and CDR2 sequences are MNHNS and SASEGT. The V gene end was trimmed by 2 bases and the J gene end by 6 bases; junction bases not matched to a gene: 10. The CDR3 has 17 amino acids. CDR3: CASSEHWGSGGANIQYF. The DNA of the CDR3 is TGTGCCAGCAGTGAACATTGGGGGAGCGGGGGGGCAAACATTCAGTACTTC.

The chain carries TRBV5-6 and TRBJ1-3; D is uncertain. Germline V gene lookup returns CDR1 SGHDT and CDR2 YYEEEE. The CDR3 extends over 13 amino acids. V gave up 2 bases and J gave up 5 bases, with 8 bases separating them. The CDR3 sequence is CASSFDKRNTIYF. The CDR3 DNA sequence: TGTGCCAGCAGCTTTGATAAAAGAAACACCATATATTTT.

This clone was seen just once. The chain employs TRBV5-1 and TRBJ1-2; unclear D gene. Germline CDR1 reads SGHRS; CDR2 reads YFSETQ. V shed 4 bases and J shed 3 bases, with 7 bases lying between them. The CDR3 length is 12 residues. The CDR3 is CASSPEDYGYTF. The CDR3 DNA is TGCGCCAGCAGCCCCGAGGACTATGGCTACACCTTC.

V is TRBV6-2 or TRBV6-3 and J is TRBJ1-5; D uncertain. CDR3 length equals 13 residues. Germline CDR1 reads MNHEY; CDR2 reads SVGEGT. Trimming pared 4 bases from V and 2 bases from J, leaving 6 bases between. Here the CDR3 DNA reads TGTGCCAGCAGTTGGAGCGGCAATCAGCCCCAGCATTTT. Translated, it gives CASSWSGNQPQHF.

The V and J genes are TRBV28 and TRBJ1-1; unclear D gene. Trimming pared 6 bases from V and 1 base from J, leaving 12 bases between. Germline CDR1 is MDHEN and CDR2 is SYDVKM. This CDR3 region has 14 residues. CDR3 amino acids: CASSPERQNTEAFF. In DNA form, the CDR3 reads TGTGCCAGCAGCCCCGAGAGACAGAACACTGAAGCTTTCTTT.

The chain couples TRBV10-3 to TRBJ2-5, with D perhaps assigned TRBD1 or TRBD2 (7 bases each). CDR1 and CDR2 (germline): ENHRY, SYGVKD. The CDR3 is 16 residues long. The germline V and J ends were trimmed by 2 bases and 2 bases, with 15 bases remaining between them. The CDR3 region is CAISEGGGTAQETQYF. The CDR3 DNA sequence: TGTGCCATCAGTGAGGGGGGAGGGACAGCACAAGAGACCCAGTACTTC.

CDR3: CSGAPGQGRVGTQYF. The CDR3 DNA reads as TGCAGCGGGGCACCGGGACAGGGGCGTGTAGGGACCCAGTACTTC. This chain links TRBV29-1 with TRBJ2-5, with 10 bases lining up with TRBD1. This CDR3 has 15 residues. The germline gives CDR1 SQVTM, CDR2 ANQGSEA. With 7 bases clipped from V and 7 bases from J, the junction kept 15 bases outside the gene matches. Full variable domain (outside the CDR3, taken from reference TRBV29-1 and TRBJ2-5): SAVISQKPSRDICQRGTSLTIQCQVDSQVTMMFWYRQQPGQSLTLIATANQGSEATYESGFVIDKFPISRPNLTFSTLTVSNMSPEDSSIYLCSGAPGQGRVGTQYFGPGTRLLVL.

CDR3 coding DNA: TGCGCCAGCAGCCGGACAGGGGCCACCTACGAGCAGTACTTC. It yields the protein CASSRTGATYEQYF. The rearrangement uses TRBV5-1 and TRBJ2-7; 9 nucleotides line up with TRBD1. From germline, CDR1 is SGHRS and CDR2 YFSETQ. The CDR3 loop spans 14 amino acids. Trimming took 4 bases from V and 2 from J; bases not matched to a gene: 4. The full variable domain, completed using reference TRBV5-1 and TRBJ2-7, is KAGVTQTPRYLIKTRGQQVTLSCSPISGHRSVSWYQQTPGQGLQFLFEYFSETQRNKGNFPGRFSGRQFSNSRSEMNVSTLELGDSALYLCASSRTGATYEQYFGPGTRLTVT.

The chain employs TRBV7-2 and TRBJ2-2; D is unresolved. Germline values: CDR1 SGHTA, CDR2 FQGNSA. The V end was cut by 5 bases, the J end by 7 bases, with 5 bases between. The CDR3 is made up of 11 amino acids. The CDR3 protein is CASSLRGELFF. CDR3 coding DNA: TGTGCCAGCAGCCTCCGCGGGGAGCTGTTTTTT.

The V and J genes are TRBV10-3 and TRBJ2-7, with TRBD1 matching 8 bases. The germline CDR1 and CDR2 sequences are ENHRY and SYGVKD. The V segment lost 6 bases and the J segment 2 bases; nucleotides outside the gene matches: 6. The CDR3 is made up of 14 amino acids. In DNA form, the CDR3 reads TGTGCCATCAGGGCGGACAGGGTTGCCTACGAGCAGTACTTC. This encodes CAIRADRVAYEQYF.

The rearrangement links TRBV27 to TRBJ2-6; D not resolved. Deletions cut 2 bases from V and 2 bases from J, with 16 bases between. The length of the CDR3 is 18 residues. CDR1 is MNHEY, CDR2 SMNVEV, per germline (reference sequence). The CDR3 protein is CASSLGWGSRTGANVLTF. The CDR3 nucleotides read TGTGCCAGCAGTTTAGGGTGGGGTTCCCGTACTGGGGCCAACGTCCTGACTTTC.

This chain links TRBV19 with TRBJ1-4; D is ambiguous. Deletions cut 6 bases from V and 0 bases from J, with 17 bases between. Per the germline V gene, CDR1 is LNHDA and CDR2 is SQIVND (reference sequence). There are 17 residues in the CDR3. This CDR3 reads CASRPITESSTNEKLFF. In nucleotides, the CDR3 is TGTGCCAGTAGACCTATTACAGAGTCTTCAACTAATGAAAAACTGTTTTTT.

The V call is TRBV9, the J call TRBJ1-2, with TRBD1 matching over 8 bases. Looked up from germline, CDR1 is SGDLS and CDR2 is YYNGEE. The V segment lost 4 bases and the J segment 4 bases; nucleotides outside the gene matches: 12. The CDR3 extends over 16 amino acids. Here the CDR3 reads CASSSGVAGGPYGYTF. The CDR3 nucleotides read TGTGCCAGCAGCTCGGGGGTGGCAGGGGGCCCCTATGGCTACACCTTC. Using reference TRBV9 and TRBJ1-2 for the parts outside the CDR3, the full variable domain is DSGVTQTPKHLITATGQRVTLRCSPRSGDLSVYWYQQSLDQGLQFLIQYYNGEERAKGNILERFSAQQFPDLHSELNLSSLELGDSALYFCASSSGVAGGPYGYTFGSGTRLTVV.

V and J are TRBV3-1 (or the pseudogene TRBV3-2) and TRBJ1-1; D remains unclear. With 0 bases removed from V and 7 bases from J, the gap between germline ends came to 12 bases. The CDR3 has 14 amino acids. CDR1 and CDR2 from the germline V gene are LGHDT and YNNKEL (reference sequence). Here the CDR3 reads CASSQDQRAREAFF. DNA of the CDR3: TGTGCCAGCAGCCAAGATCAGAGGGCCCGTGAAGCTTTCTTT.

This chain uses TRBV4-2 with TRBJ2-5; D remains unclear. The CDR3 is 13 residues long. Trimming left V 0 bases short and J 0 bases short, with 2 bases between. Germline lookup yields CDR1 LGHNA and CDR2 YNFKEQ. For the CDR3, the DNA is TGTGCCAGCAGCCAAGACAACCAAGAGACCCAGTACTTC. This encodes CASSQDNQETQYF.

V usage is TRBV24-1 and J usage is TRBJ2-2; the match to TRBD1 covers 9 bases. V trimming: 2 bases; J trimming: 6 bases; junction bases outside the gene matches: 3. The germline V gene encodes CDR1 KGHDR and CDR2 SFDVKD. The CDR3 has 15 residues. CDR3 sequence (DNA): TGTGCCACCAGTGATTCCGGACAGGGGCCCGGGGAGCTGTTTTTT. Its protein product is CATSDSGQGPGELFF.

The J gene is TRBJ2-1, the V gene TRBV12-3 or TRBV12-4, with TRBD1 matching over 8 bases. The CDR3 is made up of 11 amino acids. V lost 5 bases to trimming and J lost 13 bases; unmatched junction nucleotides: 4. The CDR3 loop reads CASSRGQGQFF. CDR3 coding DNA: TGTGCCAGCAGTAGAGGACAGGGACAGTTCTTC.

The rearrangement links TRBV3-1 (or the pseudogene TRBV3-2) to TRBJ1-5; 7 bases align to TRBD1. In germline, CDR1 is LGHDT, CDR2 YNNKEL (reference sequence). The V and J ends lost 8 bases and 0 bases, in that order; junction bases with no gene match: 4. The CDR3 runs to 14 residues. The CDR3 sequence is CASRDSDSNQPQHF. The CDR3 DNA reads TGTGCCAGCCGGGACAGCGATAGCAATCAGCCCCAGCATTTT.